A selection of T cell receptor beta chains follows, all from one sample in a study of blood T cell repertoires in COVID-19. Assay: immunoSEQ multiplex PCR; the TCRdb copy retains only in-frame clones and omits some. The table lists under 95,000 clones, more than 65% of them singletons. The sample taken for sequencing was peripheral blood. Receptors originate from a man aged 50-59 years with acute or convalescent COVID-19. CDR3s include the opening cysteine and the closing phenylalanine or tryptophan. Each record gives: clone size, J gene, V gene, D gene, CDR3 DNA, CDR3 protein. D genes are given only for firm matches. Some rows have no size entry. The others give once, few or many, or a class for an expanded clone.

- | TRBJ1-4 | TRBV18 | - | TGTGCCAGCTCACCGACAGGCAACAATGAAAAACTGTTTTTT | CASSPTGNNEKLFF
few | TRBJ1-5 | TRBV10-1 | - | TGCGCCAGCAGTGAGCCCTCTGCGGAGGGAAATCAGCCCCAGCATTTT | CASSEPSAEGNQPQHF
once | TRBJ1-5 | TRBV7-2 | TRBD1 | TGTGCCAGCAGCTTATTAACAGGGGGCTCCAATCAGCCCCAGCATTTT | CASSLLTGGSNQPQHF
- | TRBJ2-1 | TRBV5-8 | TRBD1 | TGTGCCAGCAGCTTCACAGGGGTTGAGAATGAGCAGTTCTTC | CASSFTGVENEQFF
once | TRBJ1-4 | TRBV7-2 | - | TGTGCCAGCAGCCGTGGACATAACACGGAAAAACTGTTTTTT | CASSRGHNTEKLFF
- | TRBJ1-2 | TRBV25-1 | TRBD1 | TGTGCCAGCAGTCCAAGAGGGACAGTTAGAGGCTACACCTTC | CASSPRGTVRGYTF
once | TRBJ1-1 | TRBV5-6 | - | TGTGCCAGCAGCTTGGCAGGGAGGGGTACTGAAGCTTTCTTT | CASSLAGRGTEAFF
- | TRBJ1-6 | TRBV7-2 | - | TGTGCCAGCAGCTTCGGACAGTCATTTTCACCCCTCCACTTT | CASSFGQSFSPLHF
- | TRBJ2-3 | TRBV7-9 | TRBD2 | TGTGCCAGCAGCTTAGTCAGGACTAGCGAGGGAGATACGCAGTATTTT | CASSLVRTSEGDTQYF
- | TRBJ2-3 | TRBV7-9 | - | TGTGCCAGCAGCTTAGTATCCACAGATACGCAGTATTTT | CASSLVSTDTQYF
- | TRBJ2-6 | TRBV28 | - | TGTGCCAGCAGCCTCTCAGGGACTGGGGCCAACGTCCTGACTTTC | CASSLSGTGANVLTF
- | TRBJ2-5 | TRBV28 | - | TGTGCCAGCAGTTTACACAGCCAAGAGACCCAGTACTTC | CASSLHSQETQYF
- | TRBJ1-1 | TRBV11-3 | - | TGTGCCAGCAGCTTAGGAGGGCTGAACACTGAAGCTTTCTTT | CASSLGGLNTEAFF
- | TRBJ1-2 | TRBV7-2 | - | TGTGCCAGCAGCTCTCGGACATCTGCTAACTATGGCTACACCTTC | CASSSRTSANYGYTF
- | TRBJ1-2 | TRBV19 | - | TGTGCCAGTAGTATTCGGGACGGGAGGAACTATGGCTACACCTTC | CASSIRDGRNYGYTF
- | TRBJ1-5 | TRBV30 | - | TGTGCCTGGAGTGTACACCGGGGTGGAGGTCAGCCCCAGCATTTT | CAWSVHRGGGQPQHF
- | TRBJ2-2 | TRBV7-2 | - | TGTGCCAGCAGCTTGAACTCTGGACATAACACCGGGGAGCTGTTTTTT | CASSLNSGHNTGELFF
- | TRBJ2-7 | TRBV29-1 | TRBD2 | TGCAGCGTCATAACACTAGCGGGAACCCCCTACGAGCAGTACTTC | CSVITLAGTPYEQYF
few | TRBJ1-1 | TRBV5-4 | TRBD1 | TGTGCCAGCAGCTTGGGCCAGGGGGCGTTCAACACTGAAGCTTTCTTT | CASSLGQGAFNTEAFF
- | TRBJ2-4 | TRBV5-8 | - | TGTGCCAGCAGCTTGGGACTAGCCAAAAACATTCAGTACTTC | CASSLGLAKNIQYF
- | TRBJ2-1 | TRBV2 | - | TGTGCCAGCAGAGCCTCAGGAAAAGAGCAGTTCTTC | CASRASGKEQFF
- | TRBJ1-2 | TRBV2 | - | TGTGCCAGCAGCCCCTGGGGAGGGGAAAGTGGCTACACCTTC | CASSPWGGESGYTF
- | TRBJ1-3 | TRBV6-6 | - | TGTGCCAGCAGTTCCAGGGTCTTTGGAAACACCATATATTTT | CASSSRVFGNTIYF
- | TRBJ2-1 | TRBV19 | - | TGTGCCAGTAGTGTGTACAGGAAAGGCAACTCCTACAATGAGCAGTTCTTC | CASSVYRKGNSYNEQFF
- | TRBJ1-2 | TRBV28 | - | TGTGCCAGCAGTCGCGGAGGGGTCATCGGCTACACCTTC | CASSRGGVIGYTF
- | TRBJ1-5 | TRBV6-2/TRBV6-3 | - | TGTGCCAGCAGCCGTCACAGGGAGGGTAATCAGCCCCAGCATTTT | CASSRHREGNQPQHF
- | TRBJ1-1 | TRBV5-4 | TRBD1 | TGTGCCAGCAGCCGACAGGGTTTAGGGACTGAAGCTTTCTTT | CASSRQGLGTEAFF
- | TRBJ2-7 | TRBV11-2 | TRBD2 | TGTGCCAGCAGCGCCAGTCCTGGGACTAGCGGGGGTTACGAGCAGTACTTC | CASSASPGTSGGYEQYF
few | TRBJ1-2 | TRBV9 | - | TGTGCCAGCAGCGTAGGGACAGAGGGTGGCTACACCTTC | CASSVGTEGGYTF
- | TRBJ2-3 | TRBV10-2 | - | TGCGCCAGCAGTGAGTCGACGGGGGCAGATACGCAGTATTTT | CASSESTGADTQYF
- | TRBJ2-5 | TRBV19 | TRBD1 | TGTGCCAGTAGTGCTCTGACAGGGGGCCAAGAGACCCAGTACTTC | CASSALTGGQETQYF
- | TRBJ2-1 | TRBV27 | TRBD1 | TGTGCCAGCAGTGGAACCACAGGGGGCCGTTGGAGGAATGAGCAGTTCTTC | CASSGTTGGRWRNEQFF
- | TRBJ1-2 | TRBV4-1 | TRBD1 | TGCGCCAGCAGCCACCCGATCCCGGGACAGGGCAACTATGGCTACACCTTC | CASSHPIPGQGNYGYTF
- | TRBJ2-1 | TRBV19 | - | TGTGCCAGTAGCCCCGGGTACAATGAGCAGTTCTTC | CASSPGYNEQFF
- | TRBJ2-5 | TRBV5-1 | TRBD1 | TGCGCCAGCAGCACGGGACAGGGTGTGTTGGTCGAGACCCAGTACTTC | CASSTGQGVLVETQYF
- | TRBJ1-4 | TRBV27 | TRBD1 | TGTGCCAGCAGTTCGTTTTCAACAGGGGTTAATGAAAAACTGTTTTTT | CASSSFSTGVNEKLFF
- | TRBJ2-7 | TRBV5-4 | - | TGTGCCAGCAGCTTGGGGGGGGACTCCTACGAGCAGTACTTC | CASSLGGDSYEQYF
- | TRBJ1-1 | TRBV6-5 | - | TGTGCCAGCAGCCTACAGCAGGGGAATAAGGGAGCTTTCTTT | CASSLQQGNKGAFF
- | TRBJ1-2 | TRBV9 | TRBD1 | TGTGCCAGCAGCGTTGGACAGGGTGAAAAGGGCTACACCTTC | CASSVGQGEKGYTF
- | TRBJ2-5 | TRBV11-3 | - | TGTGCCAGCAGCTCAGGGGGGCAGACCCAGTACTTC | CASSSGGQTQYF
- | TRBJ2-2 | TRBV19 | - | TGTGCCAGTACCTATAGAACAGTGGGGACTGGGGAGCTGTTTTTT | CASTYRTVGTGELFF
- | TRBJ1-2 | TRBV28 | - | TGTGCCAGCAGTTATGGCGGGGGGCATCCCCGGTCCGGCTACACCTTC | CASSYGGGHPRSGYTF
few | TRBJ2-7 | TRBV7-2 | - | TGTGCCAGCAGCCCCACACCGACACACTACGAGCAGTACTTC | CASSPTPTHYEQYF
- | TRBJ2-7 | TRBV7-9 | - | TGTGCCAGCAGCTTAGCAGGGGGGGAGTACGAGCAGTACTTC | CASSLAGGEYEQYF
- | TRBJ2-2 | TRBV7-9 | TRBD2 | TGTGCCAGCAAAGCGGGAGCGGCCACCGGGGAGCTGTTTTTT | CASKAGAATGELFF
- | TRBJ2-3 | TRBV4-2 | TRBD1 | TGTGCCAGCAGCCAAGATCATCGGCAGGGGGGCACAGATACGCAGTATTTT | CASSQDHRQGGTDTQYF
- | TRBJ2-6 | TRBV9 | - | TGTGCCAGCAGCGGAACAACGCTGAACTCTGGGGCCAACGTCCTGACTTTC | CASSGTTLNSGANVLTF
- | TRBJ1-2 | TRBV5-4 | TRBD1 | TGTGCCAGCAGCCCCCTCGGGACAGCAGCAAACTATGGCTACACCTTC | CASSPLGTAANYGYTF
- | TRBJ2-7 | TRBV7-9 | TRBD1 | TGTGCCAGCAGCATGGGGACAGGAGCCTACGAGCAGTACTTC | CASSMGTGAYEQYF
- | TRBJ2-5 | TRBV5-1 | TRBD1 | TGCGCCAGCAGCGCTTCAGGGGGCCAAGAGACCCAGTACTTC | CASSASGGQETQYF
- | TRBJ1-2 | TRBV19 | TRBD1 | TGTGCCGCAAGAGACAGGGCCACTAACTATGGCTACACCTTC | CAARDRATNYGYTF
- | TRBJ2-7 | TRBV7-9 | - | TGTGCCAGCAGCTTGTCAGGCCCCTACGAGCAGTACTTC | CASSLSGPYEQYF
- | TRBJ2-1 | TRBV6-2/TRBV6-3 | TRBD2 | TGTGCCAGCAGTTACCCGCTAGCGGGGGAGAGGTATGAGCAGTTCTTC | CASSYPLAGERYEQFF